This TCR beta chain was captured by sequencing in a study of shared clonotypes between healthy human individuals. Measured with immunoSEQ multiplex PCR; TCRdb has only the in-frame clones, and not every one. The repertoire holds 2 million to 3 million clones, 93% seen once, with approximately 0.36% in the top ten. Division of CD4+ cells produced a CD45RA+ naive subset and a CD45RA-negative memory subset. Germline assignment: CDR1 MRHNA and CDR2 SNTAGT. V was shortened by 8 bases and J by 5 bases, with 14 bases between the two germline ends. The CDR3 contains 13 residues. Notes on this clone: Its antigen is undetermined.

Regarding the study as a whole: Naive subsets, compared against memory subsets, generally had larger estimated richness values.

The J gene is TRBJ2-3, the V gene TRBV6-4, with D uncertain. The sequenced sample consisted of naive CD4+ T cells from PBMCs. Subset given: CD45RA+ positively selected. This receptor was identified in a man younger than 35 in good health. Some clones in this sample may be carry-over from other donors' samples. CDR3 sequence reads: CASSLRAGDTQYF. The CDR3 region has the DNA TGTGCCAGCTCCCTTAGGGCCGGAGATACGCAGTATTTT.